The 27 T cell receptor beta chains in this list originate from one sample, sequenced in a study of identical twins. TCRdb ran MiXCR on the 5' RACE reads and lists one entry per CDR3 protein. This table has about 240,000 distinct CDR3 sequences, more than 9.5% appearing once. This same sample was also taken into another study, of yellow fever vaccine responses in identical twins.

The material sequenced was memory (CD45RO+) T cells sorted from blood. The receptors shown here come from a woman between 18 and 29 years old in good health.

This clonotype was recorded at least ten times. The rearrangement uses TRBV3-1 and TRBJ2-2; D possibly corresponds to TRBD2 (6 bases). Between the trimmed V and J ends, which lost 6 bases and 4 bases, there was a span of 15 bases. The V gene's germline CDR1 is LGHDT and CDR2 YNNKEL (reference sequence). CDR3 length: 15 amino acids. In nucleotides, the CDR3 is TGTGCCAGCAGTCCCCGCGGAGGGAGCACCGGGGAGCTGTTTTTT. As protein: CASSPRGGSTGELFF.

The V call is TRBV10-3, the J call TRBJ2-3; TRBD2 aligns across 12 bases. This CDR3 is built from 16 residues. The trim removed 5 bases at V and 0 bases at J, leaving 3 bases unmatched. Per germline, CDR1 ENHRY and CDR2 SYGVKD. CDR3 bases: TGTGCCATCAGTATTGGGACTAGCGGGAGCACAGATACGCAGTATTTT. Translated: CAISIGTSGSTDTQYF.

V gene TRBV19 combines with J gene TRBJ2-1, with 9 bases aligning to TRBD2. With 3 bases clipped from V and 4 bases from J, the junction kept 7 bases outside the gene matches. Germline CDR1 LNHDA, CDR2 SQIVND (reference sequence). The CDR3 spans 16 residues. CDR3 protein: CASSIASGVGYNEQFF. The CDR3 nucleotides are TGTGCCAGTAGTATCGCTAGCGGGGTGGGGTACAATGAGCAGTTCTTC.

The chain is built from TRBV9 and TRBJ2-3; 15 bases match TRBD2. Trimming at V came to 0 bases and at J to 1 base, leaving 3 bases not matched to a gene. CDR3 length equals 18 residues. In germline, CDR1 is SGDLS, CDR2 YYNGEE. The CDR3: CASSVAGLAGGRTDTQYF. CDR3 DNA: TGTGCCAGCAGCGTAGCGGGACTAGCGGGGGGTCGCACAGATACGCAGTATTTT.

The chain combines TRBV5-1 with TRBJ1-2; possibly TRBD1 for D (5 bases). V lost 3 bases and J 6 bases, leaving 18 bases between the germline ends. Germline V CDR1 and CDR2: SGHRS, YFSETQ. The CDR3 spans 15 residues. CDR3 loop: CASSSGRGGANGYTF. The DNA for the CDR3 is TGCGCCAGCAGCTCGGGGCGGGGAGGGGCGAATGGCTACACCTTC.

The gene calls are TRBV5-1 and TRBJ2-7; a possible D gene is TRBD2 (7 bases). Trimming removed 4 bases from V and 2 bases from J, with 22 bases in between. Germline V gives CDR1 SGHRS, CDR2 YFSETQ. The CDR3 runs 17 residues. The CDR3 reads CASSSPSGRGATYEQYF. The DNA for the CDR3 is TGCGCCAGCAGCAGCCCTAGTGGGAGGGGGGCGACCTACGAGCAGTACTTC.

This clonotype showed up many times. The chain has TRBV27 and TRBJ2-1; possibly TRBD1 for D (5 bases). CDR1 and CDR2 from the germline V gene are MNHEY and SMNVEV (reference sequence). This CDR3 is 16 amino acids long. Trimming cost V 5 bases and J 0 bases, with 14 bases left between them. CDR3 residues: CASSQTWGSSYNEQFF. The CDR3 DNA is TGTGCCAGCAGTCAAACCTGGGGCAGCTCCTACAATGAGCAGTTCTTC.

This sequence joins TRBV29-1 and TRBJ2-3; 9 nucleotides align to TRBD1. Germline CDR1 and CDR2: SQVTM and ANQGSEA. V gave up 2 bases and J gave up 5 bases; unmatched junction bases: 11. The length of the CDR3 is 16 residues. Here the CDR3 reads CSVESGGTGSKDTQYF. The CDR3 DNA sequence: TGCAGCGTTGAAAGCGGTGGGACAGGGTCAAAAGATACGCAGTATTTT.

The rearrangement joins TRBV12-5 to TRBJ2-3; no clear D. CDR1 LGHNT and CDR2 FRNRAP come from the germline V gene. V was trimmed by 8 bases and J by 5 bases, leaving 14 bases between them. There are 13 residues in the CDR3. The DNA for the CDR3 is TGTGCTAGTAAGCCCCCCGCTCTAGATACGCAGTATTTT. It codes for CASKPPALDTQYF.

This clonotype was detected many times. The chain recombines TRBV12-3 or TRBV12-4 with TRBJ2-7, with D possibly being TRBD2 (5 bases). This CDR3 spans 14 amino acids. With 0 bases removed from V and 5 bases from J, the gap between germline ends came to 11 bases. This CDR3 is CASSLARTRNEQYF. CDR3 coding DNA: TGTGCCAGCAGTTTAGCGCGCACTAGGAACGAGCAGTACTTC.

The sample holds a few counts of this clonotype. The rearrangement joins TRBV5-5 to TRBJ2-5; possible D gene TRBD1, 6 bases. Between the trimmed V and J ends, which lost 6 bases and 2 bases, there was a span of 17 bases. The CDR3 runs 15 residues. Germline values: CDR1 SGHKS, CDR2 YYEKEE (reference sequence). This CDR3 reads CASNLIQGRQETQYF. In nucleotides, the CDR3 is TGTGCCAGCAACCTAATACAGGGAAGGCAAGAGACCCAGTACTTC.

This chain links TRBV4-1 with TRBJ2-5, with D perhaps being TRBD1 or TRBD2 (5 bases each). CDR3 length equals 17 residues. V was shortened by 4 bases and J by 10 bases, with 28 bases between the two germline ends. CDR1 MGHRA and CDR2 YSYEKL come from the germline V gene. This chain's CDR3 is CASSRTVGTHSPLYQYF. The CDR3 nucleotides read TGCGCCAGCAGCCGAACGGTAGGGACGCACAGCCCCTTATACCAGTACTTC.

The V and J genes are TRBV6-1 and TRBJ1-2; D is undetermined. The CDR3 extends over 13 amino acids. With 1 base removed from V and 7 bases from J, the gap between germline ends came to 10 bases. CDR1 is MNHNS, CDR2 SASEGT, per germline. In DNA, the CDR3 is TGTGCCAGCAGTGAAGGGACGGTTGGTGGCTACACCTTC. Its protein product is CASSEGTVGGYTF.

This chain links TRBV19 with TRBJ1-1; D gene ambiguous. The germline CDR1 and CDR2 sequences are LNHDA and SQIVND (reference sequence). Deletions cut 5 bases from V and 4 bases from J, with 11 bases between. The CDR3 spans 13 residues. The CDR3 sequence is CASSPTVGTEAFF. The CDR3 DNA reads TGTGCCAGTAGTCCCACCGTAGGCACTGAAGCTTTCTTT.

The DNA for the CDR3 is TGCGCCAGCAGCTTGGGGCGGGGAGCTACAGATACGCAGTATTTT. The encoded protein is CASSLGRGATDTQYF. This chain uses TRBV5-1 with TRBJ2-3, with D possibly matching TRBD2 (6 bases). Germline V lookup: CDR1 SGHRS, CDR2 YFSETQ. V was trimmed by 0 bases and J by 3 bases, leaving 11 bases between them. This CDR3 spans 15 amino acids.

The V call is TRBV6-4, the J call TRBJ1-2; no reliable D call. Germline-derived CDR1 and CDR2 are MRHNA and SNTAGT. The CDR3 covers 13 residues. Trimming cost V 0 bases and J 0 bases, with 2 bases left between them. In DNA, the CDR3 is TGTGCCAGCAGTGACTCAGCTAACTATGGCTACACCTTC. Protein: CASSDSANYGYTF.

The rearrangement uses TRBV5-1 and TRBJ2-3; 7 bases match TRBD2. This CDR3 is 15 amino acids long. J lost 2 bases, V lost 0 bases, and 3 bases had no gene match. In germline, CDR1 is SGHRS, CDR2 YFSETQ. CDR3: CASSLAGGFTDTQYF. In nucleotides, the CDR3 is TGCGCCAGCAGCTTGGCCGGGGGGTTCACAGATACGCAGTATTTT.

The chain recombines TRBV11-2 with TRBJ2-7; TRBD1 aligns across 7 bases. V lost 3 bases to trimming and J lost 0 bases; unmatched junction nucleotides: 11. CDR3 length: 17 residues. CDR1 is SGHAT and CDR2 is FQNNGV in the germline V gene. The CDR3 DNA follows: TGTGCCAGCAGCTTCATAGGGACAGCAAAGAGCTCCTACGAGCAGTACTTC. It encodes CASSFIGTAKSSYEQYF.

This clonotype was detected only a few times. The chain joins TRBV11-1 to TRBJ2-6, with D maybe TRBD1 (6 bases). V was clipped by 5 bases and J by 0 bases, with 17 bases between them. From germline, CDR1 is SGHAT and CDR2 FQDESV (reference sequence). The CDR3 extends over 18 amino acids. CDR3 DNA sequence: TGTGCCAGCAGCAAGACAGGAGCCAGCATCTCTGGGGCCAACGTCCTGACTTTC. This encodes CASSKTGASISGANVLTF. Full variable domain (outside the CDR3, taken from reference TRBV11-1 and TRBJ2-6): EAEVAQSPRYKITEKSQAVAFWCDPISGHATLYWYRQILGQGPELLVQFQDESVVDDSQLPKDRFSAERLKGVDSTLKIQPAELGDSAMYLCASSKTGASISGANVLTFGAGSRLTVL.

This clonotype was observed a handful of times. The chain combines TRBV14 with TRBJ2-7; 10 bases line up with TRBD2. V dropped 2 bases and J dropped 5; count of bases not matched to a gene: 6. Germline loops: CDR1 SGHDN, CDR2 FVKESK. This CDR3 is built from 15 residues. The CDR3 sequence is CASSQLAGEVHEQYF. Here the CDR3 DNA reads TGTGCCAGCAGCCAACTAGCGGGAGAGGTCCACGAGCAGTACTTC.

CDR3 coding DNA: TGTGCCAGCACCGGCGGTCGGGGTTATTGGTTCTTC. It is translated as CASTGGRGYWFF. The chain has TRBV6-1 and TRBJ2-1; D might be TRBD2 (5 bases). The CDR3 covers 12 residues. In germline, CDR1 is MNHNS, CDR2 SASEGT. V was cut by 7 bases and J by 15 bases, with 19 bases left in between.

The rearrangement links TRBV4-3 to TRBJ2-1; D is perhaps TRBD2 (5 bases). This CDR3 has 17 amino acids. In germline, CDR1 is LGHNA, CDR2 YSLEER. Trimming shortened V by 4 bases and J by 7 bases, and 23 bases separated the two germline ends. The CDR3, as DNA: TGCGCCAGCAGCCTCGACCTCCTGCCGGGAACACAAAATGAGCAGTTCTTC. Amino acids: CASSLDLLPGTQNEQFF.

There are a few counts of this clonotype. This chain joins TRBV5-1 and TRBJ2-1; D not resolved. The germline V gene has CDR1 SGHRS and CDR2 YFSETQ. V lost 0 bases, J lost 0 bases, and 10 bases lay in between. This CDR3 comprises 16 residues. For the CDR3, the DNA is TGCGCCAGCAGCTTGGGTGGTAAGAGCTCCTACAATGAGCAGTTCTTC. It specifies CASSLGGKSSYNEQFF.

This clonotype was counted a few times. This chain connects TRBV28 to TRBJ2-7, with TRBD1 identical over 8 bases. This CDR3 is built from 11 residues. Looked up from germline, CDR1 is MDHEN and CDR2 is SYDVKM. J was trimmed by 12 bases and V by 6 bases; bases with no gene match: 7. Written as DNA, the CDR3 is TGTGCCAGCAGCTCCGACAGGGGCTGGTACTTC. Translated, it gives CASSSDRGWYF.

This clonotype was recorded at least ten times. CDR3 protein: CASSPRRTSGQSSTDTQYF. The CDR3 DNA sequence: TGTGCCAGCAGCCCCCGAAGGACTAGCGGGCAATCTAGCACAGATACGCAGTATTTT. The chain couples TRBV11-2 to TRBJ2-3; 11 bases match TRBD2. CDR3 size: 19 residues. Germline V lookup: CDR1 SGHAT, CDR2 FQNNGV. V gave up 5 bases and J gave up 0 bases; unmatched junction bases: 13.

The V gene is TRBV20-1, the J gene TRBJ2-4; 10 bases map to TRBD2. The germline CDR1 and CDR2 sequences are DFQATT and SNEGSKA (reference sequence). J lost 7 bases, V lost 8 bases, and 5 bases had no gene match. This CDR3 is 12 amino acids long. This CDR3 is CSSEREGNIQYF. The CDR3 bases are TGCAGTTCCGAGCGGGAGGGGAACATTCAGTACTTC.

The chain combines TRBV20-1 with TRBJ2-7; 8 bases are shared with TRBD1. CDR1 and CDR2 from the germline V gene are DFQATT and SNEGSKA (reference sequence). After removal of 8 bases from V and 2 bases from J, the junction contained 14 bases not matched to a gene. This CDR3 has 15 residues. CDR3 protein: CSHRAPTGGPYEQYF. CDR3 DNA: TGCAGTCACCGGGCCCCAACAGGGGGGCCCTACGAGCAGTACTTC.